This TCR beta chain was identified in a study of T cells expressing NK-cell markers. Whole-study context: It was sorted CD3+CD56+NKG2C+, CD3+CD56+NKG2C- and CD3+CD56-NKG2C+ T cells that supplied the TCR beta repertoires. Of eight sequenced donors, seven were HCMV-seropositive and one HCMV-seronegative.

Germline assignment: CDR1 SGHTA and CDR2 FQGNSA. The CDR3 extends over 16 amino acids. cDNA encoding TCR beta was synthesized via 5'RACE template switching incorporating UMIs. TCRdb reanalyzed the 5' RACE reads and collapses them to one entry per CDR3 protein, without DNA. The table for this sample gives 400,000 to 500,000 distinct CDR3 sequences. Sequenced material: blood T cells: a sorted CD56 or NKG2C T cell subset, CD4+ or CD8+ T cells, or bulk PBMC T cells (not recorded which). The genes are TRBV7-2 and TRBJ2-1; TCRdb returns TRBD2, unconfirmable since there is no DNA. This receptor was taken from a woman between 18 and 70 years old in good health. The CDR3 loop is CASTRGLLAGVDEQFF. The full variable domain, rest sourced from reference TRBV7-2 and TRBJ2-1, is GAGVSQSPSNKVTEKGKDVELRCDPISGHTALYWYRQSLGQGLEFLIYFQGNSAPDKSGLPSDRFSAERTGGSVSTLTIQRTQQEDSAVYLCASTRGLLAGVDEQFFGPGTRLTVL.